This TCR beta chain originates from a study of response to subunit inactivated influenza vaccine. Whole-study findings and limits: Each seasonal influenza vaccination, the authors suggested, recruits few new T cells.

Germline values: CDR1 MNHNS, CDR2 SASEGT. V was clipped by 6 bases and J by 1 base; unmatched bases: 12. The CDR3 length is 18 residues. Each CDR3 protein is one row after TCRdb ran MiXCR on the RT-PCR reads. The table lists hundreds of thousands of distinct CDR3 sequences, around 25% of them singletons. In its sample, this clonotype was seen a few times. What it binds is not known. The clonotype comes from a man between 50 and 59 years old who received an inactivated influenza vaccine. The sample here was CD4+ T cells sorted from PBMCs, taken about 5 days after vaccination. The chain has TRBV6-1 and TRBJ2-1; TRBD2 matches 10 bases. CDR3 sequence: CASSDRLAGERSYNEQFF. DNA of the CDR3: TGTGCCAGCAGCGATCGCCTAGCGGGAGAACGATCCTACAATGAGCAGTTCTTC.